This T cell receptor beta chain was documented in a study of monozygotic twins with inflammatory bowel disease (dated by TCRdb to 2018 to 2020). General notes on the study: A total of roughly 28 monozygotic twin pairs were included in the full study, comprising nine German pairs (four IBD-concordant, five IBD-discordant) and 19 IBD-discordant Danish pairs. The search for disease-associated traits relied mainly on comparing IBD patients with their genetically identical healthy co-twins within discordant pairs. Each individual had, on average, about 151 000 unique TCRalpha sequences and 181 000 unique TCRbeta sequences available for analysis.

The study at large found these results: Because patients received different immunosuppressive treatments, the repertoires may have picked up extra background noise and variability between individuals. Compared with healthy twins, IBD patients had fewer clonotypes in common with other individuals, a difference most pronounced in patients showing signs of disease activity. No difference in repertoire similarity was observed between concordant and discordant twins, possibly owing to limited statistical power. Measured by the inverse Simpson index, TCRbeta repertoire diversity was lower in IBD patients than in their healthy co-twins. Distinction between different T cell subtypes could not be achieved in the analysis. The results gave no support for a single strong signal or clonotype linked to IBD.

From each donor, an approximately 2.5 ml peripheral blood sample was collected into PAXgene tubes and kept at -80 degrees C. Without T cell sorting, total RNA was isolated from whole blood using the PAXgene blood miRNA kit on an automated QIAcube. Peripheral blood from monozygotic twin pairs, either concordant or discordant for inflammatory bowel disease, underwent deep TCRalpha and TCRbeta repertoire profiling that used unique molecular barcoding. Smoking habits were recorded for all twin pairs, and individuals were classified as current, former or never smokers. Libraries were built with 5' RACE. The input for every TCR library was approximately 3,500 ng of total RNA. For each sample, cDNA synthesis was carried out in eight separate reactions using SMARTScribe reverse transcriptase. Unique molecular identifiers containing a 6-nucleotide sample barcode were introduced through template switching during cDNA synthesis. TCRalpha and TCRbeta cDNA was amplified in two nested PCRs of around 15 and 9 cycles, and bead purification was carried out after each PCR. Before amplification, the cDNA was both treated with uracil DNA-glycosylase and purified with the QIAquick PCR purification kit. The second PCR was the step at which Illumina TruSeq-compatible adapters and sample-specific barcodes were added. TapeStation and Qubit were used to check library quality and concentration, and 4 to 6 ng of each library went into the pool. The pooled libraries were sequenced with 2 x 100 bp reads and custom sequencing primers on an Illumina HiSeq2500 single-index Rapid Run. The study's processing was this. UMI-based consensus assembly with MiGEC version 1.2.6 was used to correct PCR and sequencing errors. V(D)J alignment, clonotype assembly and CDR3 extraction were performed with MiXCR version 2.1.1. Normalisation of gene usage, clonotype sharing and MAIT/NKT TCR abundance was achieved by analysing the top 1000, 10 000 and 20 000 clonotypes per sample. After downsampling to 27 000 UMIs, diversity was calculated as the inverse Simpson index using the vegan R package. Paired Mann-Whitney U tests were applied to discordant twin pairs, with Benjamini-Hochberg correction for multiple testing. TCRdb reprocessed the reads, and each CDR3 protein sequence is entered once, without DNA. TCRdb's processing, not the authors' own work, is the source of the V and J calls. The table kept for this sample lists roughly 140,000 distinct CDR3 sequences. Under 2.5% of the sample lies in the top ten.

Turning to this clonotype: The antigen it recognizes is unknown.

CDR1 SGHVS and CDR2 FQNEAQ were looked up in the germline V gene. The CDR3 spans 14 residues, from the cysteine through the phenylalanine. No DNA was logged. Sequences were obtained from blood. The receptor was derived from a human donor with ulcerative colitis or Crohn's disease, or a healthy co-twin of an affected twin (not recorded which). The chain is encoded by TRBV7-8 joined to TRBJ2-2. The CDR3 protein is CASSLASGTGELFF.